This T cell receptor beta chain was sequenced for a study of graft-versus-host responses after intestinal transplantation. About the research overall: Recipients had multivisceral, liver-intestinal, or isolated intestinal transplants. Once they had received anti-thymocyte globulin induction, all recipients took tacrolimus and steroids for about three years. The study, taken as a whole, reports: Allografts of patients with graft-donor T cell macrochimerism showed high graft-versus-host to host-versus-graft clone ratios. Early post-transplant declines in HvG were associated with peak levels of circulating GvH clones.

Assay used: immunoSEQ multiplex PCR; TCRdb lists only in-frame clones, some missing. The data contain under 15,000 clones, approximately 80% of them singletons. The CDR3 is 13 amino acids. V gave up 3 bases and J gave up 9 bases; unmatched junction bases: 5. Germline V gene sequence: CDR1 MGHRA, CDR2 YSYEKL. Of note for this clone: The antigen remains undetermined.

Graft material was processed, releasing intraepithelial and lamina propria lymphocytes. The V gene is TRBV4-1, the J gene TRBJ1-5; TRBD1 matches at 7 bases. This receptor was identified in a human patient who received an intestinal transplant, so some T cells may come from the graft donor. Material: ileum tissue, obtained approximately 26 days after intestinal transplant. The CDR3 region has the DNA TGCGCCAGCAGCCACCTCACAGGGGCGCCCCAGCATTTT. This sequence encodes CASSHLTGAPQHF.